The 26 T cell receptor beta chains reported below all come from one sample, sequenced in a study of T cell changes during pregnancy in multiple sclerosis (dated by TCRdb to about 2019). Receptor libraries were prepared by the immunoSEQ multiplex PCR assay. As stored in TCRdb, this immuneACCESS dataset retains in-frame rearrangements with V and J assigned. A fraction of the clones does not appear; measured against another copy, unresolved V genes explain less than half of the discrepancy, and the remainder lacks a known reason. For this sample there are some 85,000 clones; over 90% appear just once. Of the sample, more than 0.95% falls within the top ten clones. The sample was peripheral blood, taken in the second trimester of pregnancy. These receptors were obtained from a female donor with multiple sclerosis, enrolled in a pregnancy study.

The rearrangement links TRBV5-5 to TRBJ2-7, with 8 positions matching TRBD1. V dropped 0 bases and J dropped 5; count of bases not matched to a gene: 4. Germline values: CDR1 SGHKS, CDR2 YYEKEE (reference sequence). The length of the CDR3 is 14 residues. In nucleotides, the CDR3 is TGTGCCAGCAGCTTGGGGACAGGGATCGACGAGCAGTACTTC. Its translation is CASSLGTGIDEQYF. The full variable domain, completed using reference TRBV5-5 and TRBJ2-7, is DAGVTQSPTHLIKTRGQQVTLRCSPISGHKSVSWYQQVLGQGPQFIFQYYEKEERGRGNFPDRFSARQFPNYSSELNVNALLLGDSALYLCASSLGTGIDEQYFGPGTRLTVT.

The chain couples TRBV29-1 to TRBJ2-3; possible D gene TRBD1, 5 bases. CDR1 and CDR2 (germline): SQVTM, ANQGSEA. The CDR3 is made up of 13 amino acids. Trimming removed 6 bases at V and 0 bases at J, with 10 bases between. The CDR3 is CSVNRISTDTQYF. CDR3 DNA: TGCAGCGTCAACAGGATTAGCACAGATACGCAGTATTTT.

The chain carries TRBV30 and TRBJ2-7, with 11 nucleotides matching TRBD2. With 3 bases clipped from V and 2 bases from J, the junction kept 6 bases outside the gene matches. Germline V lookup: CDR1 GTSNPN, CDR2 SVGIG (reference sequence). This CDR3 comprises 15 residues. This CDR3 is CAWSALAGGAYEQYF. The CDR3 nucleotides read TGTGCCTGGAGCGCCCTAGCGGGAGGTGCCTACGAGCAGTACTTC.

In nucleotides, the CDR3 is TGCGCCAGCAGCTTGTCCGGGACAGAGACATACAATGAGCAGTTCTTC. It encodes CASSLSGTETYNEQFF. The chain employs TRBV5-1 and TRBJ2-1, with 7 bases aligning to TRBD1. The CDR3 totals 16 residues. Germline V CDR1 and CDR2: SGHRS, YFSETQ. V gave up 1 base and J gave up 4 bases; unmatched junction bases: 8. The entire variable domain, with the rest obtained from reference TRBV5-1 and TRBJ2-1, is as follows: KAGVTQTPRYLIKTRGQQVTLSCSPISGHRSVSWYQQTPGQGLQFLFEYFSETQRNKGNFPGRFSGRQFSNSRSEMNVSTLELGDSALYLCASSLSGTETYNEQFFGPGTRLTVL.

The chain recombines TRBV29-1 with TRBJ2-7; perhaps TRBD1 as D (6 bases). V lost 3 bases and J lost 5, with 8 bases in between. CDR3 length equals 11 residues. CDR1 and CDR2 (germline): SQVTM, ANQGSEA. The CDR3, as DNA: TGCAGCGTTGAGGACAGAAACGAGCAGTACTTC. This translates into CSVEDRNEQYF.

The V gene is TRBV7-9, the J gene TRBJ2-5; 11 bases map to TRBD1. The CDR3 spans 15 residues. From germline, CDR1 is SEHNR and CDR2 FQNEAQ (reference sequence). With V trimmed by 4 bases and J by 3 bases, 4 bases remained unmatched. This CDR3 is CASSSLGQGEETQYF. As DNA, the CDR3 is TGTGCCAGCAGCTCCCTGGGACAGGGGGAAGAGACCCAGTACTTC.

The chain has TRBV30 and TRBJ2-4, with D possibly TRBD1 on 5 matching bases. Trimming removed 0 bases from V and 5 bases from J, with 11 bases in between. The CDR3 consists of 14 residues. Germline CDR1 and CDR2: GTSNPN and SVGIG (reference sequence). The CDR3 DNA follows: TGTGCCTGGAGTGTCCGGCAGGGTCAAAACATTCAGTACTTC. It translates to CAWSVRQGQNIQYF.

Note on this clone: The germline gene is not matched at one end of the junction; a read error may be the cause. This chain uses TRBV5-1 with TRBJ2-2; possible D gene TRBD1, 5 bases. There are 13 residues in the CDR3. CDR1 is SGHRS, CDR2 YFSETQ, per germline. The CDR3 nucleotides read TGCGCCAGCAGTTTGGGGCAAAGCGGGGAGCTGTTTTTT. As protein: CASSLGQSGELFF.

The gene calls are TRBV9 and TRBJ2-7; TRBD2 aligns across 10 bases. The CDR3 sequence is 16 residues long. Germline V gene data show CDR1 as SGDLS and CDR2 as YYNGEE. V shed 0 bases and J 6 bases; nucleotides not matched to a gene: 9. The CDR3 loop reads CASSVVQLAGEGEQYF. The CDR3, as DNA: TGTGCCAGCAGCGTAGTTCAGCTAGCGGGAGAGGGCGAGCAGTACTTC.

CDR3 protein: CASSPPVAGAGEQYF. CDR3 bases: TGCGCCAGCAGCCCTCCCGTTGCGGGAGCAGGCGAGCAGTACTTC. V gene TRBV5-1 combines with J gene TRBJ2-7; TRBD2 matches 7 bases. The CDR3 contains 15 residues. Trimming removed 4 bases from V and 6 bases from J; junction bases left unmatched: 13. Germline V gene lookup returns CDR1 SGHRS and CDR2 YFSETQ.

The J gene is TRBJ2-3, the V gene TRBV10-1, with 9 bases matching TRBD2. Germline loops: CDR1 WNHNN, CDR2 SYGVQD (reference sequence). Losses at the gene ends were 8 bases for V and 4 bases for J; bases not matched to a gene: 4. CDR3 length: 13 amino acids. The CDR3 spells CASGGLAADTQYF. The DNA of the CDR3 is TGCGCCAGCGGGGGACTAGCTGCAGATACGCAGTATTTT.

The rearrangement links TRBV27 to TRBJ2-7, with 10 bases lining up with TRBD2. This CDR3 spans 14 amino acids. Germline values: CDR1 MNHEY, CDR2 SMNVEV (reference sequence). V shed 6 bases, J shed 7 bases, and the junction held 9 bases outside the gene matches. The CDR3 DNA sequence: TGTGCCAGCAGCCTGTCTAGCGGGAGAAGGGAGCAGTACTTC. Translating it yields CASSLSSGRREQYF.

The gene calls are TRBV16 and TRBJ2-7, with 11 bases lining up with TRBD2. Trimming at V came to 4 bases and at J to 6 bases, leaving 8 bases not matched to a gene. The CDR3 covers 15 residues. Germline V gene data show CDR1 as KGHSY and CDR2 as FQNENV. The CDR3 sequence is CASSLSGTSGSEQYF. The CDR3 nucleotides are TGTGCCAGCAGCCTCTCCGGGACTAGCGGTTCCGAGCAGTACTTC.

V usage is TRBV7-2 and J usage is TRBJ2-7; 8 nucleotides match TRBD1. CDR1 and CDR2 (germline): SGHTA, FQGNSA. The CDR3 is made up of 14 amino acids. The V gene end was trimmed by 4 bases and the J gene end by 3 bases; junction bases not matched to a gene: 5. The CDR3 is CASSSIRGLYEQYF. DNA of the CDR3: TGTGCCAGCAGCTCAATCAGGGGGCTCTACGAGCAGTACTTC.

In nucleotides, the CDR3 is TGTGCCAGCAGTTTCTTTAAATACAATGAGCAGTTCTTC. Its protein is CASSFFKYNEQFF. V is TRBV27 and J is TRBJ2-1; no clear D gene. The CDR3 consists of 13 residues. V gave up 3 bases and J gave up 4 bases, with 7 bases separating them. The germline CDR1 and CDR2 sequences are MNHEY and SMNVEV (reference sequence).

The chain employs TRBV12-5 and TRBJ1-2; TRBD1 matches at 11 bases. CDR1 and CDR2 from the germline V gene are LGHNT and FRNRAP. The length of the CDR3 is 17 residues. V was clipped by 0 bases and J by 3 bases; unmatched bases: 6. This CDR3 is CASGLVLGQGADYGYTF. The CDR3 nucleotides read TGTGCTAGTGGTTTGGTACTTGGACAGGGGGCGGACTATGGCTACACCTTC.

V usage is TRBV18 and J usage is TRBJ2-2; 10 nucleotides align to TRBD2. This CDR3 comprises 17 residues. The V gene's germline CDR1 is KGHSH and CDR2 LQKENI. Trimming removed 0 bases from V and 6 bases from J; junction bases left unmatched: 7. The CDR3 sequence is CASSPPGLAGVAGELFF. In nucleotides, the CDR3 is TGTGCCAGCTCACCACCGGGGCTAGCGGGAGTGGCCGGGGAGCTGTTTTTT. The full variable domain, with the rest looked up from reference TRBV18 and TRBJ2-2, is NAGVMQNPRHLVRRRGQEARLRCSPMKGHSHVYWYRQLPEEGLKFMVYLQKENIIDESGMPKERFSAEFPKEGPSILRIQQVVRGDSAAYFCASSPPGLAGVAGELFFGEGSRLTVL.

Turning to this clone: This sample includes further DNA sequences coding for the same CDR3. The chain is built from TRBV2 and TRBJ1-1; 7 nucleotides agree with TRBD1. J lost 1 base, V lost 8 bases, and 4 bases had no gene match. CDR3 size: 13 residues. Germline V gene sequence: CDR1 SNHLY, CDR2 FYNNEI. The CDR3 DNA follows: TGTGCCAGCCGGTGGACAGGGAACACTGAAGCTTTCTTT. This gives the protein CASRWTGNTEAFF.

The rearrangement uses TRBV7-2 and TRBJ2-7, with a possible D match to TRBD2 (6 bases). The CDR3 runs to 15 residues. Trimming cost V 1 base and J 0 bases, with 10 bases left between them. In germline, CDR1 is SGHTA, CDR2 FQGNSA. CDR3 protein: CASSLGSGVSYEQYF. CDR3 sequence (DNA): TGTGCCAGCAGCTTAGGGTCGGGAGTCTCCTACGAGCAGTACTTC. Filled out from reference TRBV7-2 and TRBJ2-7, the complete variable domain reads GAGVSQSPSNKVTEKGKDVELRCDPISGHTALYWYRQSLGQGLEFLIYFQGNSAPDKSGLPSDRFSAERTGGSVSTLTIQRTQQEDSAVYLCASSLGSGVSYEQYFGPGTRLTVT.

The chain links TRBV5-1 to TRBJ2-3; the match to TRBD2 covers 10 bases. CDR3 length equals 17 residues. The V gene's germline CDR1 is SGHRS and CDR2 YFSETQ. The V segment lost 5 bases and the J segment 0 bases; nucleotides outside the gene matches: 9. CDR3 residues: CASRLPGLASSTDTQYF. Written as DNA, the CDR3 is TGCGCCAGCAGACTCCCGGGACTAGCGTCTAGCACAGATACGCAGTATTTT.

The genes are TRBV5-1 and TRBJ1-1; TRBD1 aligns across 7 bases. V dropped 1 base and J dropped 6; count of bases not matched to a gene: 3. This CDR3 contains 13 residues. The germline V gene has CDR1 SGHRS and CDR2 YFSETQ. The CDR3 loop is CASSLLTGSEAFF. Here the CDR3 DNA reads TGCGCCAGCAGCTTGTTGACAGGGTCTGAAGCTTTCTTT.

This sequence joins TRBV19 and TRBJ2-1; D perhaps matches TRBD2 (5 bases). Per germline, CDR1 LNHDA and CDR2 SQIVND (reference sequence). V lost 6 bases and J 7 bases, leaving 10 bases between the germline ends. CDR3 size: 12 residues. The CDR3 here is CASSSPGNEQFF. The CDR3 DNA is TGTGCCAGTAGCTCCCCGGGGAATGAGCAGTTCTTC.

The CDR3 DNA sequence: TGTGCCAGCTCACCACAAACGGGGGAGGAAGAGACCCAGTACTTC. Its translation: CASSPQTGEEETQYF. The chain has TRBV18 and TRBJ2-5; D is possibly TRBD2 (6 bases). V dropped 1 base and J dropped 3 bases, with 12 bases sitting between them. This CDR3 is built from 15 residues. Per the germline V gene, CDR1 is KGHSH and CDR2 is LQKENI. Variable domain in full (rest from reference TRBV18 and TRBJ2-5): NAGVMQNPRHLVRRRGQEARLRCSPMKGHSHVYWYRQLPEEGLKFMVYLQKENIIDESGMPKERFSAEFPKEGPSILRIQQVVRGDSAAYFCASSPQTGEEETQYFGPGTRLLVL.

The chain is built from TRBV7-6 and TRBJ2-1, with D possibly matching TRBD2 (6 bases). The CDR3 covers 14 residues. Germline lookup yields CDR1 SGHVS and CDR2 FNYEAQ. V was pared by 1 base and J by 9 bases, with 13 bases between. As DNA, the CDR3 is TGTGCCAGCAGCTTAGTCGGGAGTGGGGGTGAGCAGTTCTTC. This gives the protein CASSLVGSGGEQFF.

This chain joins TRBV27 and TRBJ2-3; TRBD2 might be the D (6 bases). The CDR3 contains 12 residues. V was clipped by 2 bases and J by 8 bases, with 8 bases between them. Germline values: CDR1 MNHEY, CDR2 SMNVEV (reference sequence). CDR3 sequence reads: CASSLGGGTQYF. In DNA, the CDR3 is TGTGCCAGCAGTTTAGGGGGAGGTACGCAGTATTTT.

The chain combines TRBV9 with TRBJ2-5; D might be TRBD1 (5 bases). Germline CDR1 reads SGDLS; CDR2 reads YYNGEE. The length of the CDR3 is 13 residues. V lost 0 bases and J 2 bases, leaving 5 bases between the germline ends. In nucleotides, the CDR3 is TGTGCCAGCAGCGTAGGACAGCAAGAGACCCAGTACTTC. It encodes CASSVGQQETQYF. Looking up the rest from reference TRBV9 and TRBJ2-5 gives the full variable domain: DSGVTQTPKHLITATGQRVTLRCSPRSGDLSVYWYQQSLDQGLQFLIQYYNGEERAKGNILERFSAQQFPDLHSELNLSSLELGDSALYFCASSVGQQETQYFGPGTRLLVL.